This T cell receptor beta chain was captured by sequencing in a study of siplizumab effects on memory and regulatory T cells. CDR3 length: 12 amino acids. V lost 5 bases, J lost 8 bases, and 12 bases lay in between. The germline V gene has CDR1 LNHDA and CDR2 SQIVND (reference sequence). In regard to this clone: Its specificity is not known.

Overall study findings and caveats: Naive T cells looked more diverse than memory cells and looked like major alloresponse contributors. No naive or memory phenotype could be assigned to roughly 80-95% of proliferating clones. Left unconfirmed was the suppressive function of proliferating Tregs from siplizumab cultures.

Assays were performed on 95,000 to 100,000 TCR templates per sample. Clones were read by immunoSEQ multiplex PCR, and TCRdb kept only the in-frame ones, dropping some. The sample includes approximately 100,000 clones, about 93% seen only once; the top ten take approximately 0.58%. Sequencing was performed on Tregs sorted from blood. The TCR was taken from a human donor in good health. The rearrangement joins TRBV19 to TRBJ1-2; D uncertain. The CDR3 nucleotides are TGTGCCAGTAGTCCCCCCCTTTCCGGCTACACCTTC. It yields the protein CASSPPLSGYTF.